The next 26 T cell receptor beta chains were all read from a single sample in a study of technical replicates of blood from several donors. The assay was immunoSEQ multiplex PCR, and TCRdb's table has in-frame clones only and misses some. Of tens of thousands of clones in the sample, roughly 93% were seen once. Sequences were obtained from T cells isolated from PBMCs. These receptors were collected from a human donor in good health.

This clone was seen more than once but under ten times. The chain has TRBV2 and TRBJ2-3; D not resolved. V was trimmed by 5 bases and J by 4 bases, leaving 7 bases between them. The CDR3 runs to 12 residues. CDR1 SNHLY and CDR2 FYNNEI come from the germline V gene. CDR3 residues: CASSLESDTQYF. In DNA form, the CDR3 reads TGTGCCAGCAGTTTAGAATCAGATACGCAGTATTTT.

The chain couples TRBV7-6 to TRBJ2-2, with 8 bases fitting TRBD1. CDR3 length: 16 amino acids. The germline V gene has CDR1 SGHVS and CDR2 FNYEAQ. With 2 bases clipped from V and 7 bases from J, the junction kept 9 bases outside the gene matches. The CDR3, as DNA: TGTGCCAGCAGCTTACTCGGACAGGGATATGTCGGGGAGCTGTTTTTT. It codes for CASSLLGQGYVGELFF.

The count of this clone is one. The chain couples TRBV27 to TRBJ2-7; D unclear. Trimming left V 3 bases short and J 0 bases short, with 9 bases between. Per the germline V gene, CDR1 is MNHEY and CDR2 is SMNVEV (reference sequence). The CDR3 loop spans 14 amino acids. The CDR3 DNA sequence: TGTGCCAGCAGTTTTCGGCGGAGCTCCTACGAGCAGTACTTC. Encoded protein: CASSFRRSSYEQYF.

The rearrangement joins TRBV7-8 to TRBJ1-6; D not resolved. This CDR3 has 14 amino acids. Trimming left V 2 bases short and J 8 bases short, with 10 bases between. The germline gives CDR1 SGHVS, CDR2 FQNEAQ. This CDR3 reads CASSLTFSDSPLHF. In DNA, the CDR3 is TGTGCCAGCAGCTTAACTTTTTCGGATTCACCCCTCCACTTT.

The DNA of the CDR3 is TGTGCCAGCAGCCCCGGACAGAGTTACTCCTACGAGCAGTACTTC. This encodes CASSPGQSYSYEQYF. The chain carries TRBV5-4 and TRBJ2-7; a weak D match, TRBD1 (6 bases). The CDR3 length is 15 residues. V dropped 4 bases and J dropped 0 bases, with 14 bases sitting between them. CDR1 and CDR2 from the germline V gene are SGHNT and YYREEE (reference sequence).

This sequence joins TRBV7-9 and TRBJ2-7; D might be TRBD2 (6 bases). The CDR3 extends over 12 amino acids. Germline CDR1 is SEHNR and CDR2 is FQNEAQ (reference sequence). Trimming shortened V by 5 bases and J by 7 bases, and 12 bases separated the two germline ends. The DNA for the CDR3 is TGTGCCAGCAGCACCGGCCGGGGGGAGCAGTACTTC. The encoded protein is CASSTGRGEQYF.

The rearrangement uses TRBV5-4 and TRBJ1-4; TRBD1 aligns across 10 bases. Trimming cost V 3 bases and J 8 bases; bases outside gene matches: 13. Germline CDR1 reads SGHNT; CDR2 reads YYREEE (reference sequence). This CDR3 spans 17 amino acids. CDR3 sequence (DNA): TGTGCCAGCAGCTCAGGGACAGGGGTTCGGAGGATCGAAAAACTGTTTTTT. Translation: CASSSGTGVRRIEKLFF.

Points on this clone: One end of the junction is discordant with germline, which a read error may explain. This CDR3 is also generated by other DNA sequences in the sample. The chain recombines TRBV7-9 with TRBJ1-1; a weak D match, TRBD1 (5 bases). This CDR3 spans 13 amino acids. Germline V lookup: CDR1 SEHNR, CDR2 FQNEAQ (reference sequence). This chain's CDR3 is CASTLGANTEAFF. CDR3 nucleotides: TGTGCCAGCACCTTAGGGGCGAACACTGAAGCTTTCTTT.

This chain uses TRBV12-5 with TRBJ1-1, with 7 bases lining up with TRBD1. The V gene's germline CDR1 is LGHNT and CDR2 FRNRAP. V lost 6 bases to trimming and J lost 3 bases; unmatched junction nucleotides: 1. The CDR3 has 12 amino acids. The DNA of the CDR3 is TGTGCTAGTGGCACAGGGGACACTGAAGCTTTCTTT. As protein: CASGTGDTEAFF. Variable domain in full (rest from reference TRBV12-5 and TRBJ1-1): DARVTQTPRHKVTEMGQEVTMRCQPILGHNTVFWYRQTMMQGLELLAYFRNRAPLDDSGMPKDRFSAEMPDATLATLKIQPSEPRDSAVYFCASGTGDTEAFFGQGTRLTVV.

The rearrangement joins TRBV5-4 to TRBJ2-7, with 11 bases identical to TRBD2. There are 14 residues in the CDR3. Germline CDR1 and CDR2: SGHNT and YYREEE (reference sequence). V lost 5 bases to trimming and J lost 4 bases; unmatched junction nucleotides: 5. The CDR3 DNA is TGTGCCAGCAGTAGACTAGCGGGAAATTACGAGCAGTACTTC. Protein sequence: CASSRLAGNYEQYF.

This chain links TRBV9 with TRBJ1-6, with D perhaps TRBD1 (6 bases). V was trimmed by 0 bases and J by 4 bases, leaving 8 bases between them. In germline, CDR1 is SGDLS, CDR2 YYNGEE. The CDR3 extends over 15 amino acids. The CDR3 protein is CASSVEGGYNSPLHF. CDR3 in DNA: TGTGCCAGCAGCGTAGAAGGGGGTTATAATTCACCCCTCCACTTT.

This clone was picked up one time. The chain links TRBV5-1 to TRBJ2-2; TRBD2 agrees at 9 bases. The V gene's germline CDR1 is SGHRS and CDR2 YFSETQ. Trimming at V came to 5 bases and at J to 5 bases, leaving 7 bases not matched to a gene. The CDR3 has 15 amino acids. The CDR3 protein is CASSTGLAVTGELFF. The CDR3 coding sequence is TGCGCCAGCAGTACGGGACTAGCCGTTACCGGGGAGCTGTTTTTT.

The chain combines TRBV5-1 with TRBJ1-1; D is unclear. Germline CDR1 reads SGHRS; CDR2 reads YFSETQ. This CDR3 contains 11 residues. Trimming took off 0 bases at V and 8 bases at J, with 5 bases between the two ends. The CDR3 coding sequence is TGCGCCAGCAGCTTGGAGCGGGAAGCTTTCTTT. Encoded protein: CASSLEREAFF.

The chain's CDR3 is CATSPETSPTDTQYF. For the CDR3, the DNA is TGTGCCACCTCCCCCGAGACTAGCCCCACAGATACGCAGTATTTT. The chain carries TRBV15 and TRBJ2-3, with TRBD2 matching over 7 bases. CDR3 length equals 15 residues. The germline V gene has CDR1 LNHNV and CDR2 YYDKDF (reference sequence). V gave up 8 bases and J gave up 2 bases; unmatched junction bases: 10.

This chain links TRBV13 with TRBJ1-2; 7 nucleotides agree with TRBD1. The J segment lost 2 bases and the V segment lost 4 bases, leaving 7 bases of the junction unmatched. Germline values: CDR1 PRHDT, CDR2 FYEKMQ (reference sequence). CDR3 size: 15 residues. Written as DNA, the CDR3 is TGTGCCAGCAGCTCAACCCTCAGGGGGAACTATGGCTACACCTTC. Translation gives CASSSTLRGNYGYTF.

This chain connects TRBV7-9 to TRBJ2-4, with a tentative D call TRBD2 (6 bases). With 1 base removed from V and 0 bases from J, the gap between germline ends came to 13 bases. The CDR3 consists of 17 residues. Germline CDR1 and CDR2: SEHNR and FQNEAQ (reference sequence). CDR3 in amino acids: CASSLGSGDLAKNIQYF. DNA for the CDR3: TGTGCCAGCAGCTTAGGTTCGGGGGATCTAGCCAAAAACATTCAGTACTTC.

The chain has TRBV5-1 and TRBJ2-5; maybe TRBD2 (6 bases). The germline CDR1 and CDR2 sequences are SGHRS and YFSETQ. The CDR3 runs to 14 residues. Trimming left V 4 bases short and J 5 bases short, with 15 bases between. The CDR3 spells CASSEAGRSETQYF. CDR3 sequence (DNA): TGCGCCAGCAGCGAGGCAGGGAGGTCGGAGACCCAGTACTTC. Based on the CDR3 plus reference TRBV5-1 and TRBJ2-5, the full variable domain is KAGVTQTPRYLIKTRGQQVTLSCSPISGHRSVSWYQQTPGQGLQFLFEYFSETQRNKGNFPGRFSGRQFSNSRSEMNVSTLELGDSALYLCASSEAGRSETQYFGPGTRLLVL.

The chain recombines TRBV30 with TRBJ1-2; no firm D call. The CDR3 has 14 residues. The ends were cut back, 2 bases at V and 3 bases at J, with 13 bases in the middle. The germline V gene has CDR1 GTSNPN and CDR2 SVGIG (reference sequence). CDR3 DNA: TGTGCCTGGAGTCCCGGTCCGGGGTACTATGGCTACACCTTC. It translates to CAWSPGPGYYGYTF.

V and J are TRBV10-1 and TRBJ2-3; the D is unclear. This CDR3 comprises 17 residues. Germline V lookup: CDR1 WNHNN, CDR2 SYGVQD (reference sequence). V was cut by 0 bases and J by 0 bases, with 13 bases left in between. The CDR3 region has the DNA TGCGCCAGCAGTGAGTCCTCGAAGCCAACTAGCACAGATACGCAGTATTTT. As protein: CASSESSKPTSTDTQYF.

The chain has TRBV5-6 and TRBJ2-3; 9 nucleotides match TRBD2. The CDR3 is 16 amino acids. V lost 0 bases to trimming and J lost 3 bases; unmatched junction nucleotides: 5. CDR1 and CDR2 from the germline V gene are SGHDT and YYEEEE. The CDR3 coding sequence is TGTGCCAGCAGCTTGGGTCAGCGGGAGGTTACAGATACGCAGTATTTT. Encoded protein: CASSLGQREVTDTQYF.

This clone was seen just once. This chain connects TRBV29-1 to TRBJ2-4; the match to TRBD1 covers 9 bases. The V gene end was trimmed by 2 bases and the J gene end by 0 bases; junction bases not matched to a gene: 5. This CDR3 region has 16 residues. Germline CDR1 SQVTM, CDR2 ANQGSEA. CDR3 loop: CSVERTGDLAKNIQYF. The CDR3 DNA sequence: TGCAGCGTTGAAAGGACAGGGGACCTAGCCAAAAACATTCAGTACTTC.

This clone was seen a handful of times. The chain links TRBV5-1 to TRBJ1-1, with a tentative D call TRBD1 (5 bases). Germline V gene lookup returns CDR1 SGHRS and CDR2 YFSETQ. The CDR3 has 13 amino acids. The ends were cut back, 6 bases at V and 12 bases at J, with 21 bases in the middle. The CDR3 DNA follows: TGCGCCAGCACAGGGACTTCCGATCCTTCCACTTTCTTT. Amino acids: CASTGTSDPSTFF. Looking up the rest from reference TRBV5-1 and TRBJ1-1 gives the full variable domain: KAGVTQTPRYLIKTRGQQVTLSCSPISGHRSVSWYQQTPGQGLQFLFEYFSETQRNKGNFPGRFSGRQFSNSRSEMNVSTLELGDSALYLCASTGTSDPSTFFGQGTRLTVV.

CDR3 protein: CASRKGIGGGDTEAFF. The CDR3 DNA reads as TGCGCCAGCAGAAAGGGAATCGGGGGTGGGGACACTGAAGCTTTCTTT. The chain couples TRBV23-1 to TRBJ1-1, with D perhaps matching TRBD1 (5 bases). TRBV23-1 is flagged as an ORF with uncertain function. Trimming removed 6 bases from V and 3 bases from J, with 20 bases in between. This CDR3 is 16 amino acids long.

This sequence joins TRBV6-1 and TRBJ1-2; a possible D gene is TRBD1 (6 bases). Trimming shortened V by 4 bases and J by 4 bases, and 22 bases separated the two germline ends. Germline assignment: CDR1 MNHNS and CDR2 SASEGT. There are 17 residues in the CDR3. In DNA form, the CDR3 reads TGTGCCAGCAGTGGAGGGGGAACATCTCTAACCGTCTATGGCTACACCTTC. It codes for CASSGGGTSLTVYGYTF.

The genes are TRBV28 and TRBJ2-7; a possible D gene is TRBD1 (6 bases). Trimming removed 6 bases from V and 2 bases from J, with 14 bases in between. CDR1 and CDR2 (germline): MDHEN, SYDVKM. The CDR3 runs to 14 residues. DNA of the CDR3: TGTGCCAGCAGCTTACAGGGAACCGCCTACGAGCAGTACTTC. Translation gives CASSLQGTAYEQYF.

The chain couples TRBV5-1 to TRBJ1-1, with D uncertain. Germline V CDR1 and CDR2: SGHRS, YFSETQ. The CDR3 consists of 13 residues. Between the trimmed V and J ends, which lost 4 bases and 10 bases, there was a span of 17 bases. The CDR3 bases are TGCGCCAGCAGCCCTTCAGCTGGCCTAGGAGCTTTCTTT. As protein: CASSPSAGLGAFF.